Listed below are T cell receptor beta chains from one sample, sequenced in a study of CD8+CD57+ T cells in acquired aplastic anemia. TCRdb independently ran MiXCR on the reads; one entry per CDR3 protein. Of about 180,000 distinct CDR3 sequences in the sample, roughly half were seen once. Sequencing was carried out using sorted CD4+, CD8+, or CD8+CD57+ T cells (not recorded which) from PBMCs. These receptors were obtained from a human donor in good health. Each CDR3 is given with its conserved first and last residue. A D gene is named only where the DNA matches it firmly. Part of the rows lack a size; the others show once, few, many or a class for expanded clones.

D	J	size	V	CDR3	DNA
-	TRBJ2-3	-	TRBV28	CASSFSSLVDTQYF	TGTGCCAGCAGTTTTTCGAGCTTAGTAGATACGCAGTATTTT
TRBD2	TRBJ2-1	-	TRBV20-1	CSASSGYNEQFF	TGCAGTGCCTCTAGCGGTTACAATGAGCAGTTCTTC
-	TRBJ1-2	many	TRBV29-1	CSQRGANGYTF	TGCAGTCAAAGGGGGGCAAATGGCTACACCTTC
TRBD1	TRBJ2-1	once	TRBV10-3	CAISELKGAPYNEQFF	TGTGCCATCAGTGAGCTAAAGGGGGCTCCCTACAATGAGCAGTTCTTC
-	TRBJ1-1	few	TRBV10-3	CAISPGTKNTEAFF	TGTGCCATCAGTCCCGGGACAAAGAACACTGAAGCTTTCTTT
-	TRBJ1-2	-	TRBV7-2	CASSFARSDGCTF	TGTGCCAGCAGCTTTGCCAGGTCGGATGGCTGCACCTTC
TRBD2	TRBJ2-7	once	TRBV25-1	CASSPGTSGRNPGEQYF	TGTGCCAGCAGCCCCGGGACTAGCGGGAGAAACCCGGGGGAGCAGTACTTC
TRBD2	TRBJ2-1	-	TRBV6-1	CARDPSGTSGYNEQFF	TGTGCTAGAGATCCTTCCGGGACTAGCGGCTACAATGAGCAGTTCTTC
-	TRBJ2-7	-	TRBV7-9	CASSLNDEQYF	TGTGCCAGCAGCTTAAACGACGAGCAGTACTTC
-	TRBJ1-3	-	TRBV7-8	CASRQLGSGNTIYF	TGTGCCAGCAGACAGTTGGGCTCTGGAAACACCATATATTTT
-	TRBJ2-1	many	TRBV9	CASSVRAWENEQFF	TGTGCCAGCAGCGTCCGGGCCTGGGAGAATGAGCAGTTCTTC
TRBD2	TRBJ2-3	-	TRBV6-2/TRBV6-3	CASSYSRGGGSTDTQYF	TGTGCCAGCAGTTACTCGAGGGGCGGGGGGAGCACAGATACGCAGTATTTT
TRBD2	TRBJ2-7	-	TRBV24-1	CATPLAGVEQYF	TGTGCCACCCCACTAGCGGGAGTTGAGCAGTACTTC
TRBD1	TRBJ2-7	many	TRBV29-1	CSVPGQGVGEQYF	TGCAGCGTACCGGGACAGGGGGTTGGCGAGCAGTACTTC
TRBD1	TRBJ2-1	-	TRBV12-3/TRBV12-4	CASSSDRVPPNEQFF	TGTGCCAGCAGCAGCGACAGGGTCCCTCCAAATGAGCAGTTCTTC
TRBD2	TRBJ2-3	few	TRBV2	CASIAGGTDTQYF	TGTGCCAGCATAGCGGGGGGAACAGATACGCAGTATTTT
-	TRBJ1-1	-	TRBV10-1	CASSDSDKNTEAFF	TGCGCCAGCAGTGACTCCGACAAGAACACTGAAGCTTTCTTT
-	TRBJ2-7	many	TRBV20-1	CSARDQTYEQYF	TGCAGTGCTAGAGACCAAACCTACGAGCAGTACTTC
-	TRBJ2-7	-	TRBV7-9	CASSLSGYEQYF	TGTGCCAGCAGCTTGAGTGGCTACGAGCAGTACTTC
-	TRBJ1-2	-	TRBV24-1	CATSNSAVDGYTF	TGTGCCACCAGTAATTCCGCGGTGGACGGCTACACCTTC
TRBD2	TRBJ2-5	many	TRBV15	CATSRADRAGQETQYF	TGTGCCACCAGCAGAGCAGACAGAGCGGGGCAAGAGACCCAGTACTTC
-	TRBJ2-7	-	TRBV11-3	CASSLDGVHEQYF	TGTGCCAGCAGCTTGGACGGCGTCCACGAGCAGTACTTC
-	TRBJ1-3	once	TRBV11-2	CASSLRDSLSGNTIYF	TGTGCCAGCAGCTTAAGAGACTCTCTCTCCGGAAACACCATATATTTT
TRBD1	TRBJ1-1	many	TRBV5-1	CASSLADRTNTEAFF	TGCGCCAGCAGCTTGGCGGACAGGACGAACACTGAAGCTTTCTTT
TRBD1	TRBJ1-1	-	TRBV24-1	CATRGQGLNTEAFF	TGTGCCACCAGAGGACAGGGATTGAACACTGAAGCTTTCTTT
-	TRBJ2-7	many	TRBV29-1	CSVSDGTYEQYF	TGCAGCGTTTCAGACGGAACCTACGAGCAGTACTTC
TRBD2	TRBJ2-7	-	TRBV7-2	CASSLGGETYEQYF	TGTGCCAGCAGCTTGGGAGGGGAAACCTACGAGCAGTACTTC
-	TRBJ1-2	many	TRBV6-1	CASRTTLNYGYTF	TGTGCCAGCAGAACCACCTTAAACTATGGCTACACCTTC
TRBD2	TRBJ2-1	many	TRBV15	CATSRVAGGLNEQFF	TGTGCCACCAGCAGAGTAGCGGGAGGGCTGAATGAGCAGTTCTTC
-	TRBJ1-6	-	TRBV6-1	CASSEARRSFYNSPLHF	TGTGCCAGCAGTGAAGCGCGGCGGAGCTTCTATAATTCACCCCTCCACTTT
-	TRBJ2-5	-	TRBV7-6	CASSPISQETQYF	TGTGCCAGCAGCCCGATTTCACAAGAGACCCAGTACTTC
TRBD1	TRBJ2-7	-	TRBV28	CASSSLLGQGYEQYF	TGTGCCAGCAGTTCTCTACTCGGACAGGGATACGAGCAGTACTTC
-	TRBJ1-2	many	TRBV6-1	CASGGGNYGYTF	TGTGCCTCAGGAGGGGGGAACTATGGCTACACCTTC
-	TRBJ2-5	-	TRBV15	CATSRDGTVQETQYF	TGTGCCACCAGCAGAGATGGTACAGTCCAAGAGACCCAGTACTTC
-	TRBJ2-7	-	TRBV19	CASSFLARGYEQYF	TGTGCCAGTAGTTTTTTAGCGAGGGGATACGAGCAGTACTTC
TRBD2	TRBJ2-2	few	TRBV27	CASTGLPNTGELFF	TGTGCCAGCACGGGACTACCGAACACCGGGGAGCTGTTTTTT
-	TRBJ2-7	-	TRBV29-1	CSVLAVSRSSYEQYF	TGCAGCGTTCTCGCTGTCTCCAGGAGCTCCTACGAGCAGTACTTC
-	TRBJ2-7	once	TRBV14	CASSQVVRLGPHEQYF	TGTGCCAGCAGCCAAGTGGTACGGCTCGGACCCCACGAGCAGTACTTC
TRBD1	TRBJ1-2	many	TRBV12-3/TRBV12-4	CASSSPSTGNYGYTF	TGTGCCAGCAGTTCCCCCTCGACAGGGAACTATGGCTACACCTTC
TRBD2	TRBJ2-7	-	TRBV7-2	CASSLARTSSEQYF	TGTGCCAGCAGCTTAGCCCGGACTAGCTCCGAGCAGTACTTC
-	TRBJ1-1	-	TRBV9	CASSAVTEAFF	TGTGCCAGCAGCGCCGTGACGGAAGCTTTCTTT
-	TRBJ1-5	-	TRBV25-1	CASSRVEGNQPQHF	TGTGCCAGTAGTAGGGTGGAGGGGAATCAGCCCCAGCATTTT
-	TRBJ1-4	many	TRBV20-1	CSAGPGGGPAEKLFF	TGCAGTGCCGGACCGGGTGGAGGGCCGGCTGAAAAACTGTTTTTT
-	TRBJ1-6	-	TRBV12-3/TRBV12-4	CASSLMGRNSPLHF	TGTGCCAGCAGTTTAATGGGTCGTAATTCACCCCTCCACTTT
-	TRBJ2-7	-	TRBV12-3/TRBV12-4	CASSLGHFYEQYF	TGTGCCAGCAGCTTGGGACACTTCTACGAGCAGTACTTC
-	TRBJ1-1	-	TRBV7-9	CASGMNTEAFF	TGTGCCAGCGGAATGAACACTGAAGCTTTCTTT
-	TRBJ1-2	-	TRBV4-2	CASSQDVSYGYTF	TGTGCCAGCAGCCAAGATGTGAGCTATGGCTACACCTTC
-	TRBJ1-3	-	TRBV25-1	CASSDPTVQSSGNTIYF	TGTGCCAGCAGTGACCCCACGGTCCAAAGCTCTGGAAACACCATATATTTT
-	TRBJ1-3	-	TRBV12-3/TRBV12-4	CASRGNSLSGNTIYF	TGTGCCAGCAGGGGGAACAGTTTATCTGGAAACACCATATATTTT
-	TRBJ1-6	many	TRBV20-1	CSAPNRSSYNSPLHF	TGCAGTGCTCCTAACCGGAGCTCCTATAATTCACCCCTCCACTTT
TRBD2	TRBJ2-2	-	TRBV20-1	CSGLAVNTGELFF	TGCAGTGGACTAGCGGTGAACACCGGGGAGCTGTTTTTT
TRBD2	TRBJ2-5	-	TRBV10-3	CAISELSGGQETQYF	TGTGCCATCAGTGAGTTGAGCGGGGGACAAGAGACCCAGTACTTC
TRBD1	TRBJ2-3	many	TRBV20-1	CSAARQGAPSTDTQYF	TGCAGTGCCGCAAGACAGGGGGCACCTAGCACAGATACGCAGTATTTT